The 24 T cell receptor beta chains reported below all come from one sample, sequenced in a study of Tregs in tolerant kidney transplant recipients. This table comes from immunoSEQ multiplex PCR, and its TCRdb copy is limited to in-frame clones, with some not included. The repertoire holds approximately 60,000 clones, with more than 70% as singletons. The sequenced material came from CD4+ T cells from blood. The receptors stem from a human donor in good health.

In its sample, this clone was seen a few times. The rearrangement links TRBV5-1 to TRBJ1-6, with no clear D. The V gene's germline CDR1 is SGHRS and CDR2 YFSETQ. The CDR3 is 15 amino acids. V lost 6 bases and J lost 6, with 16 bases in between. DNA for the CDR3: TGCGCCAGCAAGAGCGCAAGGGCAACTAATTCACCCCTCCACTTT. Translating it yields CASKSARATNSPLHF.

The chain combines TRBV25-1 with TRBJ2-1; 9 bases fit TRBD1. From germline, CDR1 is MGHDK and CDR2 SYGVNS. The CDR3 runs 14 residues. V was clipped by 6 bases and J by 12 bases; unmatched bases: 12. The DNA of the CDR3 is TGTGCCAGCAGGGGACAGGGATCCGCCGAGGGGCAGTTCTTC. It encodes CASRGQGSAEGQFF.

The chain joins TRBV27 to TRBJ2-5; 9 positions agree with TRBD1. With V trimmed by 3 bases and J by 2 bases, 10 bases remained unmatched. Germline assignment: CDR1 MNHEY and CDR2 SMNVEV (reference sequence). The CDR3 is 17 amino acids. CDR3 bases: TGTGCCAGCAGTTTCATACAGGGGGCTCGGGGTCAAGAGACCCAGTACTTC. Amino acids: CASSFIQGARGQETQYF.

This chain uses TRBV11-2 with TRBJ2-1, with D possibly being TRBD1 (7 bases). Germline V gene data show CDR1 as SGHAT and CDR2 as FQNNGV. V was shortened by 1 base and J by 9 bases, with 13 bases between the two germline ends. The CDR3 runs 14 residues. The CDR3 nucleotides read TGTGCCAGCAGCTTAGGGGCAGGGGGGAGTGAGCAGTTCTTC. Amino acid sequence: CASSLGAGGSEQFF.

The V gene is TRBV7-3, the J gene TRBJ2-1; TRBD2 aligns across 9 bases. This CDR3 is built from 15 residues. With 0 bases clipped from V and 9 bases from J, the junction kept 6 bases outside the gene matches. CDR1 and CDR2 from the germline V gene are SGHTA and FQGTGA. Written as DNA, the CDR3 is TGTGCCAGCAGCTTAACTGCGGGGGGGCCCGGTGAGCAGTTCTTC. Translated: CASSLTAGGPGEQFF.

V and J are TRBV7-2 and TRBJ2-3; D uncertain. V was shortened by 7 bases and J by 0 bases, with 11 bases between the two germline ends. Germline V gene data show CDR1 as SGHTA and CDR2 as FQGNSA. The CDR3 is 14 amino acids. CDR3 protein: CASTLEFSTDTQYF. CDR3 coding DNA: TGTGCCAGCACCTTGGAGTTTAGCACAGATACGCAGTATTTT.

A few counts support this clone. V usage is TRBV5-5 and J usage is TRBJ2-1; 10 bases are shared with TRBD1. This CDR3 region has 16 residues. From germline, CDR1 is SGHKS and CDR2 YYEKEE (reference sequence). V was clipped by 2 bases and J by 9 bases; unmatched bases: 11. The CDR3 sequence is CASSLIPGQGPSEQFF. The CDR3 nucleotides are TGTGCCAGCAGCTTAATACCGGGACAGGGGCCTTCTGAGCAGTTCTTC.

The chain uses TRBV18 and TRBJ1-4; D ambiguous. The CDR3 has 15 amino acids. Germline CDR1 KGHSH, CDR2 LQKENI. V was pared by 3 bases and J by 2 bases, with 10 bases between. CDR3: CASSPLGSTNEKLFF. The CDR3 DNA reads TGTGCCAGCTCACCTTTAGGGAGCACTAATGAAAAACTGTTTTTT.

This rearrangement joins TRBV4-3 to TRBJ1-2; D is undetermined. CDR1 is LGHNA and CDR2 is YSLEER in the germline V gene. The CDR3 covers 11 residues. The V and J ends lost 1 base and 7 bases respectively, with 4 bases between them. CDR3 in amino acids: CASSQGAGYTF. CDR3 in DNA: TGCGCCAGCAGCCAAGGCGCTGGCTACACCTTC.

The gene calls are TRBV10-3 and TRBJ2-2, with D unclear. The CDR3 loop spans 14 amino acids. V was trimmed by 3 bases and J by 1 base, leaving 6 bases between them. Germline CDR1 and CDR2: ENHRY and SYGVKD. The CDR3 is CAISESLNTGELFF. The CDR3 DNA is TGTGCCATCAGTGAAAGTTTGAACACCGGGGAGCTGTTTTTT.

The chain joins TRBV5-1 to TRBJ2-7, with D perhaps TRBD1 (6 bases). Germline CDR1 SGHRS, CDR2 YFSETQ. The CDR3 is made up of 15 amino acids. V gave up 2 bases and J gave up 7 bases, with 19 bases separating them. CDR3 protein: CASSFNNRVPGEQYF. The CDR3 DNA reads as TGCGCCAGCAGCTTCAATAACAGGGTCCCCGGAGAGCAGTACTTC.

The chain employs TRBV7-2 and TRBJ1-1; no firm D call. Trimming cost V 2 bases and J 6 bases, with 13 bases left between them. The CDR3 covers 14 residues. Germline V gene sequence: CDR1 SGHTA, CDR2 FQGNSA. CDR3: CASSLLGRLAEAFF. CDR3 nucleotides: TGTGCCAGCAGCTTATTAGGGAGGCTGGCTGAAGCTTTCTTT.

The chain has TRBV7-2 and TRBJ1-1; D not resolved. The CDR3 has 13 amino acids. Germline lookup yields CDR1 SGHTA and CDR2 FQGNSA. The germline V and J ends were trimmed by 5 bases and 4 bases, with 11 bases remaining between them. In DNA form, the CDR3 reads TGTGCCAGCAGCCCGAGAGGTCCCACTGAAGCTTTCTTT. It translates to CASSPRGPTEAFF.

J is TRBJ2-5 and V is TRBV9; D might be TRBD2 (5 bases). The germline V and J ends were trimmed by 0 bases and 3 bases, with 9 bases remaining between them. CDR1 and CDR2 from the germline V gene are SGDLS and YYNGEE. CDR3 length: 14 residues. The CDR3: CASSVVDGEETQYF. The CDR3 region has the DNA TGTGCCAGCAGCGTAGTAGACGGGGAAGAGACCCAGTACTTC.

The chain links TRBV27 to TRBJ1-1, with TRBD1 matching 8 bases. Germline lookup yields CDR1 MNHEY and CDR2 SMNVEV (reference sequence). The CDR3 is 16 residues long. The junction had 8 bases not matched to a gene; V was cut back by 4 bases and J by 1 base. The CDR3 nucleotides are TGTGCCAGCAGTTCTCGACAGGGGCTGGGGAACACTGAAGCTTTCTTT. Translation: CASSSRQGLGNTEAFF.

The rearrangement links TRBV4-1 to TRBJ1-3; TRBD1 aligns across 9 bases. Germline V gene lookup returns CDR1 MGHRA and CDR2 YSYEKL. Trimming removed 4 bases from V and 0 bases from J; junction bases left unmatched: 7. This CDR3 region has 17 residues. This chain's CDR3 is CASSPQQGAFSGNTIYF. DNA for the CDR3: TGCGCCAGCAGCCCGCAACAGGGGGCTTTCTCTGGAAACACCATATATTTT.

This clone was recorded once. The CDR3 loop reads CASSPVGAGNEKLFF. The CDR3 coding sequence is TGTGCCAGCAGCCCCGTTGGAGCAGGTAATGAAAAACTGTTTTTT. The V call is TRBV14, the J call TRBJ1-4, with D uncertain. The CDR3 totals 15 residues. Germline-derived CDR1 and CDR2 are SGHDN and FVKESK. Between the trimmed V and J ends, which lost 4 bases and 4 bases, there was a span of 13 bases.

The DNA of the CDR3 is TGTGCCACCAGCCCCGCCCATGGGACTAGCGGGAGCGTGTATTTT. Protein: CATSPAHGTSGSVYF. J is TRBJ2-3 and V is TRBV15, with TRBD2 identical over 14 bases. Germline loops: CDR1 LNHNV, CDR2 YYDKDF (reference sequence). J gave up 14 bases and V 5 bases, and 12 bases lay outside the gene matches. The CDR3 loop spans 15 amino acids.

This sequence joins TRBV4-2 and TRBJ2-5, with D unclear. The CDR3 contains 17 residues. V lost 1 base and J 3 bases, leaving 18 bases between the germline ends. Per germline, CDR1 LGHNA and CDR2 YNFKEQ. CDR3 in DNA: TGTGCCAGCAGCCAAGGAGGTTGGGGTCTGGGGAAAGAGACCCAGTACTTC. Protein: CASSQGGWGLGKETQYF.

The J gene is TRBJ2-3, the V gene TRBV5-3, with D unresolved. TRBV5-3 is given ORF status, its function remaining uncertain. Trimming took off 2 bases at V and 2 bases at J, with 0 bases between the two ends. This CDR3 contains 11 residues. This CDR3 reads CARSFTDTQYF. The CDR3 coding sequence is TGTGCCAGAAGCTTCACAGATACGCAGTATTTT.

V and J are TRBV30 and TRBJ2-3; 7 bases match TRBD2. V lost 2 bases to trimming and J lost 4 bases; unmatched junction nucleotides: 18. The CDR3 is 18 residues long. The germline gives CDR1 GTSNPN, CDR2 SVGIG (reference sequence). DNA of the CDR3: TGTGCCTGGAGTCACGCCCCCCTCTGGGCGGGAGAGGCAGATACGCAGTATTTT. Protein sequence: CAWSHAPLWAGEADTQYF.

This chain's CDR3 is CASSLEYEQYF. The CDR3 nucleotides read TGTGCCAGCAGCTTGGAGTACGAGCAGTACTTC. This sequence joins TRBV5-5 and TRBJ2-7; D call uncertain. Deletions cut 0 bases from V and 4 bases from J, with 2 bases between. CDR1 is SGHKS, CDR2 YYEKEE, per germline (reference sequence). This CDR3 has 11 amino acids. Supplemented by reference TRBV5-5 and TRBJ2-7, the full variable domain reads DAGVTQSPTHLIKTRGQQVTLRCSPISGHKSVSWYQQVLGQGPQFIFQYYEKEERGRGNFPDRFSARQFPNYSSELNVNALLLGDSALYLCASSLEYEQYFGPGTRLTVT.

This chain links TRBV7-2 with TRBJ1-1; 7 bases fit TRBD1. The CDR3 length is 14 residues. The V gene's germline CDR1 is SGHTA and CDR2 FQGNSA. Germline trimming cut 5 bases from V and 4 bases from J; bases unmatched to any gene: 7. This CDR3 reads CASSLQGRGTEAFF. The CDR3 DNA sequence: TGTGCCAGCAGCCTACAGGGGCGAGGCACTGAAGCTTTCTTT.

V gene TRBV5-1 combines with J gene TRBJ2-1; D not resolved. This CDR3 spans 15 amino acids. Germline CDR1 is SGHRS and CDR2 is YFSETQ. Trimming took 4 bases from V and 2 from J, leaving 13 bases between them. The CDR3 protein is CASSALLRAYNEQFF. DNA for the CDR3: TGCGCCAGCAGCGCCCTACTAAGGGCCTACAATGAGCAGTTCTTC.